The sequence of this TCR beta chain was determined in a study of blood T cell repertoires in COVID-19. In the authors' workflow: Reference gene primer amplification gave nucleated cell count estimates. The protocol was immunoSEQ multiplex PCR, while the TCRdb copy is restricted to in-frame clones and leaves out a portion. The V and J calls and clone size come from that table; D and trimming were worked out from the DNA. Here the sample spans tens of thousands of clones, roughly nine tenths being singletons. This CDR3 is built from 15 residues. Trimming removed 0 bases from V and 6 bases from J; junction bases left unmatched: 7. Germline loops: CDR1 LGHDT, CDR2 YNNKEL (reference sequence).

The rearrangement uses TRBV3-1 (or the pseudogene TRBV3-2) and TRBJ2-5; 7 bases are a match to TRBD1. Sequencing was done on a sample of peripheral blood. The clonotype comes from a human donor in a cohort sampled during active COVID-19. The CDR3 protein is CASSQDLGRGKTQYF. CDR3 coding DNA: TGTGCCAGCAGCCAAGATCTAGGCAGGGGGAAGACCCAGTACTTC.